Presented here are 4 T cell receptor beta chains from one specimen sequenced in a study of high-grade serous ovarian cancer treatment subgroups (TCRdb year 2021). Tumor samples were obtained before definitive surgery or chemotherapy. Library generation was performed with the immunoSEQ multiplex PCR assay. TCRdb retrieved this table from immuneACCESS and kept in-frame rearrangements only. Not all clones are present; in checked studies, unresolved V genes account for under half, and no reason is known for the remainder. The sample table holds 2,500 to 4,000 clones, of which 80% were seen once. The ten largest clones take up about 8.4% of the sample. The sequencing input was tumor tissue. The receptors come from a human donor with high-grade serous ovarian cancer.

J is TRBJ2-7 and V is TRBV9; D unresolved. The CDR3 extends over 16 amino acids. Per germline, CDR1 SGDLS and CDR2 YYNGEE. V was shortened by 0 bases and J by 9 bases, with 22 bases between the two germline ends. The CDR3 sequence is CASSVGASEMSGSQYF. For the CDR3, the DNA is TGTGCCAGCAGCGTAGGTGCTTCCGAAATGTCCGGGTCGCAGTACTTC.

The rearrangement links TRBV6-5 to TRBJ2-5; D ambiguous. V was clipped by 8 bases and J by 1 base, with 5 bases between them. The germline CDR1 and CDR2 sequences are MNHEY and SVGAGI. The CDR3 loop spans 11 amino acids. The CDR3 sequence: CASRRQETQYF. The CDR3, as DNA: TGTGCCAGCCGACGCCAAGAGACCCAGTACTTC.

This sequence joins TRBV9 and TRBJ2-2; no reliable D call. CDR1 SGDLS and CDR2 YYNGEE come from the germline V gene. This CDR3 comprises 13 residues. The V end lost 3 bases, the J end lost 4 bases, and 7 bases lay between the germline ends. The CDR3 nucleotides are TGTGCCAGCAGCGCCCTAGTCACCGGGGAGCTGTTTTTT. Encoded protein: CASSALVTGELFF. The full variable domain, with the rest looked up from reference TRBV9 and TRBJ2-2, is DSGVTQTPKHLITATGQRVTLRCSPRSGDLSVYWYQQSLDQGLQFLIQYYNGEERAKGNILERFSAQQFPDLHSELNLSSLELGDSALYFCASSALVTGELFFGEGSRLTVL.

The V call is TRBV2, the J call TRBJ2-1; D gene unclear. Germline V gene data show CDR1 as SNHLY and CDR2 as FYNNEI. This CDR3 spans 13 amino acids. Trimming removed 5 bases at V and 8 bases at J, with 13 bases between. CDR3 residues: CASSRNRGDEQFF. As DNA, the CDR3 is TGTGCCAGCAGTCGAAATCGCGGTGATGAGCAGTTCTTC.